A selection of T cell receptor beta chains follows, all from one sample in a study of T cells in Graves' hyperthyroidism and ophthalmopathy. TCRdb recomputed calls from the multiplex PCR reads with MiXCR, one row per CDR3 protein. The sample carries 350,000 to 400,000 distinct CDR3 sequences, around 14% recorded once. The source material was blood. The receptors come from a young woman with Graves' hyperthyroidism. Both conserved end residues are part of each CDR3. Fields, in order: J gene, clone size, V gene, CDR3 protein. Not every row has a clone size; where given, it reads once, few, many or a size class.

TRBJ1-6 many TRBV28 CASRGQFNNSPLHF
TRBJ2-1 few TRBV2 CASSGVGEQFF
TRBJ2-5 . TRBV27 CASSIIGAGQETQYF
TRBJ2-1 few TRBV24-1 CATSDRGDYNEQSF
TRBJ2-5 many TRBV20-1 CSARVRGAEETQYF
TRBJ2-7 many TRBV3-1 CASSQERLAGAGEQYF
TRBJ2-7 . TRBV18 CASSPGQTYGEQYF
TRBJ2-3 . TRBV29-1 CSVEVPRVSEWGPYRFTDTQYF
TRBJ2-7 many TRBV6-1 CASSEVEGDRGFYEQYF
TRBJ1-2 . TRBV29-1 CSVPGAWGYTF
TRBJ2-2 few TRBV7-6 CASSFRESELFF
TRBJ2-7 many TRBV15 CATSALAGARTYEQYF
TRBJ2-7 many TRBV30 CAWSGPFTSGSAAFSYEQYF
TRBJ2-7 many TRBV18 CASSQENEQYF
TRBJ2-7 many TRBV4-1 CASSPLQREGRVDSYEQYF
TRBJ1-1 many TRBV6-2/TRBV6-3 CASRRGENTEAFF
TRBJ1-3 . TRBV6-2/TRBV6-3 CASSRDGPSSGNTIYF
TRBJ2-1 many TRBV18 CASSPKGQTYNEQFF
TRBJ1-2 few TRBV19 CASSFPDRGAANYGYTF
TRBJ2-2 . TRBV5-1 CASTRLAGGAGELFF
TRBJ1-4 few TRBV7-9 CASSQNTGGIEKLFF
TRBJ1-2 . TRBV10-2 CASSYGTHYGYTF
TRBJ2-7 . TRBV15 CATSSWRTYEQYF
TRBJ2-1 many TRBV12-3/TRBV12-4 CASSPTWSYNEQFF
TRBJ2-1 many TRBV24-1 CATSDLPRLAGVHEQFF
TRBJ2-1 few TRBV14 CASSQEGLREFF
TRBJ2-2 . TRBV9 CASSIRPGQSNTGELFF
TRBJ2-4 . TRBV9 CASRVMLREAKAKNIQYF